This T cell receptor beta chain was retrieved from a study of blood T cell repertoires in COVID-19 (dated by TCRdb to the early 2020s). Study-level background: Collaborator samples came from the United States, Italy and Spain and covered acute and convalescent phases of COVID-19. The prospective study material was composed of cDNA or gDNA derived from T cells, B-cell-depleted T cells, or PBMCs. Subjects who had been exposed to COVID-19, were actively infected with it, or had recovered from it provided the deeply sampled blood TCRbeta repertoires that made up the dataset. The repertoires were made available in a free public database intended to serve as a resource for research on the immune response to SARS-CoV-2. The samples were drawn from the first 160 participants of the ongoing ImmuneRACE study and from 1,254 subjects provided by 6 global collaborators. A de-identified subject ID, COVID-19 status, age in years and sex were almost always included in the sample metadata. Where HLA class I and class II types were available, the types were taken from metadata supplied by the sample provider, not from assay-based typing. General study outcomes and caveats: The amount of clinical and demographic metadata varied by source and participant and was provided uncurated.

One collaborating source in Seattle enrolled patients during active infection and followed them longitudinally through the course of disease. Whole blood was collected in K2EDTA tubes by collaborating institutions according to the institutions' own protocols. Collaborator samples were shipped for TCRbeta analysis as frozen whole blood, isolated PBMCs, or DNA extracted from either sample type. Concerning this clone: Its binding antigen is unknown. Base qualities were left out, and no much larger clone turns up one base away.

The CDR3, from cysteine to phenylalanine, totals 15 residues. The sequence is cut down to CDR3 DNA, 45 bases in frame from base 1. V lost 4 bases and J lost 7 bases; the stretch between them is 20 bases long. CDR1 and CDR2 are drawn from the germline V gene: SGDLS, YYNGEE. TCRbeta CDR3 regions were amplified from genomic DNA by means of the immunoSEQ Assay, a bias-controlled multiplex PCR. For the original study's pipeline: Nucleated cell counts per sample were estimated from amplification of reference gene primers within the assay. To quantify the absolute abundance of each unique TCRbeta CDR3 rearrangement, sequence reads were collapsed and filtered. For each sample, productive Simpson clonality was calculated as the square root of Simpson's diversity index across productive rearrangements. TCRdb mirrors the immuneACCESS table, restricted to in-frame sequences. Some clones are absent from its copies; in checked studies, under half trace to an unresolved V gene, and the reason for the others is unknown. From that table come the V and J calls and clone size; the DNA was used to work out D and trimming. The sample data list some 200,000 clones, and 85% to 95% of these were observed just once. The leading ten clones occupy about 0.76% of the sample.

The sequenced sample was peripheral blood. The TCR sequence derives from a young man with COVID-19, enrolled during active disease. The rearranged segments are TRBV9 and TRBJ1-2, with the identity of the D gene unclear. The CDR3 here reads CASSPTTALRGGYTF. The nucleotide sequence is given as TGTGCCAGCAGCCCGACGACGGCGCTGCGGGGTGGCTACACCTTC.